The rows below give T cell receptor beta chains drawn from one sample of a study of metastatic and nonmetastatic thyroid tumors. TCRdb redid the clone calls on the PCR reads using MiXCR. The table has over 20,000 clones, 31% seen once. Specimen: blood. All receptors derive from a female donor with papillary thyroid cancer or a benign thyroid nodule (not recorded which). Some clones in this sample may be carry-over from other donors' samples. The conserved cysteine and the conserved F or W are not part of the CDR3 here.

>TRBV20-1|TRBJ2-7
SATFGGNSYEQY
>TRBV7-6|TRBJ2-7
AISPRTGKDSYEQY
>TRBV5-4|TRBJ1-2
ASSVGGVHVFGYT
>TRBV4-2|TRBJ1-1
ASSQGQYTEVF
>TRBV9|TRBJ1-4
ASSCGQGGNGSNEKLF
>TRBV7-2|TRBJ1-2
ASSLGTTGPYGYT
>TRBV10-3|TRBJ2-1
AISRNGQGYYNEQF
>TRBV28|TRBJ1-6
ASGLQGALVNSPLH
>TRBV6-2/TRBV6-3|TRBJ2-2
ASSLKDTGELF
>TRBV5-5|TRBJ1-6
ASSFAHSPLH